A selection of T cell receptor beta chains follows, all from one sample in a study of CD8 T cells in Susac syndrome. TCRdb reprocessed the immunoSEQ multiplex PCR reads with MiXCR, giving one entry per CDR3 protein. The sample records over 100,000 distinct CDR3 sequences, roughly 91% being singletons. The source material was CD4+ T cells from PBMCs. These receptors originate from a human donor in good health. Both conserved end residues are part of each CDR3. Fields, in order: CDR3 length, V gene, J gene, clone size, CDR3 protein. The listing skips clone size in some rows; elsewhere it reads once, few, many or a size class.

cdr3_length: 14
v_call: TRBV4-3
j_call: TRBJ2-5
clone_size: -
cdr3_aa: CASSQAISGKTQYF

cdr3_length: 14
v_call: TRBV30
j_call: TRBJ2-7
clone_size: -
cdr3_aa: CAWSVPGGGYEQYF

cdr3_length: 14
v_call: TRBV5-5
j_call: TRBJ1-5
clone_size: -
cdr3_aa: CASSWTGYNQPQHF

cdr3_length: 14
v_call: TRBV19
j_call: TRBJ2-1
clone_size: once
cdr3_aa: CASSLGLSVNEQFF

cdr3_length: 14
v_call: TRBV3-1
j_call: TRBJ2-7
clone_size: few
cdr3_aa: CASSQDPGPYEQYF

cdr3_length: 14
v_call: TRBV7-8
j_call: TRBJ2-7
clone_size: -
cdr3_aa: CASRPGGRSYEQYF

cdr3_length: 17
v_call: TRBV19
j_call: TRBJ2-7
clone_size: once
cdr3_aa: CASSMLVLRQGSYEQYF

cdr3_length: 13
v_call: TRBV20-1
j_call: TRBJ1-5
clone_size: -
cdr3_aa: CSPSGGRNQPQHF

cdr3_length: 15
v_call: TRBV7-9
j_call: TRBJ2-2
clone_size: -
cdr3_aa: CASSPRTGPNGELFF

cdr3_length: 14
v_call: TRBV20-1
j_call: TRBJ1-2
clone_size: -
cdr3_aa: CSARVAEIYYGYTF

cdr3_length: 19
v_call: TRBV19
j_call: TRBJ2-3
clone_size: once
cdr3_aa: CASSIGSVWSRGASDTQYF

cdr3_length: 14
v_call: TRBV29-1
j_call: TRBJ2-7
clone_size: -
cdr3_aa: CSVWVPGHPYEQYF

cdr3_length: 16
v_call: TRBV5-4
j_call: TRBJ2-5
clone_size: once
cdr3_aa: CASSRGGDPDGETQYF

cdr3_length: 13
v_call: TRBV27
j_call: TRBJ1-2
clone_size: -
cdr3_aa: CASSTPPIRGYTF

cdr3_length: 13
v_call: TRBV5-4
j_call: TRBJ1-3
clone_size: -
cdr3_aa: CASSLETGNTIYF

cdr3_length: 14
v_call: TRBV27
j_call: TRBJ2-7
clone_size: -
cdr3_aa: CASSLREGTYEQYF

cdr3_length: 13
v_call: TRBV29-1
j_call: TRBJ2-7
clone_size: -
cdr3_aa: CSVEPVPPSEQYF

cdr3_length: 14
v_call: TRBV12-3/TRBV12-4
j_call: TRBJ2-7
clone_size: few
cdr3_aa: CASSPRTVPHEQYF

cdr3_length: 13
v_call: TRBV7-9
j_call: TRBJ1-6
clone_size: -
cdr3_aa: CASSREERSPLHF

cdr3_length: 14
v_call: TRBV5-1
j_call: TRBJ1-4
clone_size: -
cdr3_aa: CASSSGLGMEKLFF

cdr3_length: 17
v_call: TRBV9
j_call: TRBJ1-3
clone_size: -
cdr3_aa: CASSVEVWEDSGNTIYF

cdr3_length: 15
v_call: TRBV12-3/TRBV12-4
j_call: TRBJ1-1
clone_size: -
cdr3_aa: CASSGQGALNTEAFF

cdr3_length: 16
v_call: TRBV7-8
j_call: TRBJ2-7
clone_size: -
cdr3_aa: CASSLAPSGDLYEQYF

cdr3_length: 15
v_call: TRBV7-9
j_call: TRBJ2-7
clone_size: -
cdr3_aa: CASSLDGTHSYEQYF

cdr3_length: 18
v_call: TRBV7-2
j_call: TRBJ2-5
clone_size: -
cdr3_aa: CASSLVPLAGIPEETQYF

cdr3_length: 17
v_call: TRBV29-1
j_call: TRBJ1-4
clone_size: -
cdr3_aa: CSVVGIGGTESSEKLFF

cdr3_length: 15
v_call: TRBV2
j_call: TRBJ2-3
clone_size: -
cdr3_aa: CASSEARPYTDTQYF

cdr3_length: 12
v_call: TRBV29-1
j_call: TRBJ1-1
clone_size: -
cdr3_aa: CSADRTNTEAFF

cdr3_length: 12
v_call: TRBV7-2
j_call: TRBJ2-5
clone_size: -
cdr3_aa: CASSPFQETQYF

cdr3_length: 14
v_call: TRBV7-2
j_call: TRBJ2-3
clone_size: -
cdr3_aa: CASSSQGRTDTQYF

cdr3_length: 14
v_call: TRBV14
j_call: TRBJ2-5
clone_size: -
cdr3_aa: CASSLFGGQETQYF

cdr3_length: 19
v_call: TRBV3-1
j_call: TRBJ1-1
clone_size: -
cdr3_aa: CASSQEWSRKGDDNTEAFF

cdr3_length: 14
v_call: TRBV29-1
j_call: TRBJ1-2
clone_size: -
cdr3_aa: CSVQTGGLSYGYTF

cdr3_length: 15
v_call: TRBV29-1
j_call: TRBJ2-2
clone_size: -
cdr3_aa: CSVGSGTGTTGELFF